Listed below are T cell receptor beta chains from one sample, sequenced in a study of response to subunit inactivated influenza vaccine. One entry per CDR3 protein, called by TCRdb with MiXCR from the RT-PCR reads. The table lists about 610,000 distinct CDR3 sequences, around 15% of them singletons. The material sequenced was PBMCs from blood, taken about 12 days after vaccination. Receptors were obtained from a man in his forties or fifties who received an inactivated influenza vaccine. CDR3s include the opening cysteine and the closing phenylalanine or tryptophan. The D gene is left open where the match is weak. Not all rows give a size; the values are once, few, many and, for expanded clones, a class.

TRBJ2-5	few	15	TRBV12-3/TRBV12-4	TRBD1	CASTRTGKQQQTQYF	TGTGCCAGCACCAGGACAGGAAAGCAACAACAGACCCAGTACTTC
TRBJ1-6	few	15	TRBV6-1	-	CASSRTAGRDSPLHF	TGTGCCAGCAGTCGGACAGCCGGTCGGGATTCACCCCTCCACTTT
TRBJ2-5	many	16	TRBV12-3/TRBV12-4	TRBD2	CASKIGTSGLQETQYF	TGTGCCAGCAAAATCGGGACTAGCGGGTTACAAGAGACCCAGTACTTC
TRBJ1-4	few	15	TRBV7-9	-	CASSRAPAQAEKLFF	TGTGCCAGCAGCCGTGCACCGGCGCAGGCTGAAAAACTGTTTTTT
TRBJ1-5	-	14	TRBV20-1	-	CSARYRSSNQPQHF	TGCAGTGCTAGATATAGGTCTAGCAATCAGCCCCAGCATTTT
TRBJ2-7	few	16	TRBV9	TRBD2	CASSPRAGLAAYEQYF	TGTGCCAGCAGCCCCCGAGCGGGACTAGCGGCCTACGAGCAGTACTTC
TRBJ1-1	few	16	TRBV3-1	-	CASSQAARFPYTEAFF	TGTGCCAGCAGCCAAGCGGCCAGGTTCCCATACACTGAAGCTTTCTTT
TRBJ2-1	many	15	TRBV4-2	-	CASSQDPASVYEQFF	TGTGCCAGCAGCCAAGATCCGGCTAGCGTCTATGAGCAGTTCTTC
TRBJ2-1	few	15	TRBV7-8	TRBD1	CASSSYRGRGNEQFF	TGTGCCAGCAGCTCATACAGGGGGCGCGGCAATGAGCAGTTCTTC
TRBJ1-5	-	15	TRBV10-3	-	CAISESGTGNQPQHF	TGTGCCATCAGTGAGTCGGGTACAGGGAATCAGCCCCAGCATTTT
TRBJ2-3	-	16	TRBV6-4	TRBD2	CASSDGTSGGTDTQYF	TGTGCCAGCAGTGACGGGACTAGCGGGGGAACAGATACGCAGTATTTT
TRBJ2-3	few	14	TRBV20-1	-	CSAYRAGFTDTQYF	TGCAGTGCCTATCGGGCGGGGTTCACAGATACGCAGTATTTT
TRBJ2-3	-	14	TRBV20-1	-	CSARDVLRGDTQYF	TGCAGTGCTAGAGATGTGCTCCGGGGAGATACGCAGTATTTT
TRBJ1-6	-	15	TRBV5-1	TRBD1	CASRRGQGVSSPLHF	TGCGCCAGCAGACGCGGACAGGGGGTGAGTTCACCCCTCCACTTT
TRBJ2-2	-	15	TRBV20-1	TRBD2	CSAVKRGQNTGELFF	TGCAGTGCAGTAAAGCGGGGCCAGAACACCGGGGAGCTGTTTTTT
TRBJ2-7	-	15	TRBV4-3	-	CASSQDGVTGYEQYF	TGCGCCAGCAGCCAAGATGGGGTGACGGGCTACGAGCAGTACTTC